This T cell receptor (beta chain) came from a study of graft-versus-host responses after intestinal transplantation. Study as a whole: Recipients were given multivisceral, liver-intestinal, or isolated intestinal transplants. General observations from the study: Early post-transplant HvG declines were associated with peak circulating GvH clone levels.

V lost 1 base, J lost 12 bases, and 16 bases lay in between. There are 13 residues in the CDR3. CDR1 MNHEY and CDR2 SMNVEV come from the germline V gene (reference sequence). About this clone itself: Its specificity is unknown.

Assay used: immunoSEQ multiplex PCR; TCRdb lists only in-frame clones, some missing. The table includes 95,000 to 150,000 clones, approximately 96% detected once. The sample in question was unstimulated CD8+ T cells sorted from spleen or lymph node cells, obtained before intestinal transplant. V and J are TRBV27 and TRBJ2-7; D may be TRBD2 (5 bases). This sequence was found in a human donor who received an intestinal transplant. The CDR3 region has the DNA TGTGCCAGCAGTTTATACCGGGCGGGTATGTGGTACTTC. This codes for CASSLYRAGMWYF.